A single sample gave rise to the 23 T cell receptor beta chains below, sequenced in a study of blood T cell repertoires in COVID-19. Only in-frame clones appear in the TCRdb table, and some are missing; sequencing was by immunoSEQ multiplex PCR. The data hold almost 300,000 clones, with 85% to 90% observed a single time. The sequenced sample consisted of peripheral blood. The receptors here all came from a man between 65 and 85 years old with acute or convalescent COVID-19.

J is TRBJ1-1 and V is TRBV5-5; 9 bases line up with TRBD1. The junction had 2 bases not matched to a gene; V was cut back by 4 bases and J by 7 bases. The CDR3 sequence is 12 residues long. Looked up from germline, CDR1 is SGHKS and CDR2 is YYEKEE (reference sequence). The CDR3 loop reads CASSRDRDEAFF. CDR3 DNA sequence: TGTGCCAGCAGCCGGGACAGGGATGAAGCTTTCTTT.

This chain connects TRBV20-1 to TRBJ2-2, with TRBD2 matching 8 bases. The V segment lost 3 bases and the J segment 4 bases; nucleotides outside the gene matches: 4. CDR3 length: 14 amino acids. The V gene's germline CDR1 is DFQATT and CDR2 SNEGSKA (reference sequence). This CDR3 is CSASPGTSTGELFF. CDR3 DNA sequence: TGCAGTGCTAGTCCCGGGACTAGCACCGGGGAGCTGTTTTTT.

CDR3 amino acids: CSAVRAGVRNEQFF. The CDR3 nucleotides read TGCAGCGCCGTAAGGGCGGGAGTCCGCAATGAGCAGTTCTTC. V and J are TRBV29-1 and TRBJ2-1; 7 bases match TRBD2. Germline values: CDR1 SQVTM, CDR2 ANQGSEA. This CDR3 comprises 14 residues. V dropped 7 bases and J dropped 6; count of bases not matched to a gene: 12.

A few counts support this clone. The chain carries TRBV6-2 or TRBV6-3 and TRBJ1-4; 9 bases map to TRBD1. V lost 3 bases and J lost 12; bases outside the gene matches: 5. The CDR3 is made up of 13 amino acids. CDR1 and CDR2 (germline): MNHEY, SVGEGT. The CDR3, as DNA: TGTGCCAGCAGTTATATGGGACAGGGAGAACTGTTTTTT. Protein: CASSYMGQGELFF.

The J gene is TRBJ1-2, the V gene TRBV28, with TRBD1 as a possible D gene (6 bases). V lost 3 bases to trimming and J lost 8 bases, with 16 bases between them. This CDR3 is 14 amino acids long. Germline CDR1 MDHEN, CDR2 SYDVKM. The DNA of the CDR3 is TGTGCCAGCAGTTTTAAGCAGGGGCGCGTAGGCTACACCTTC. Translating it yields CASSFKQGRVGYTF.

V is TRBV11-2 and J is TRBJ2-7, with D possibly being TRBD2 (6 bases). V dropped 4 bases and J dropped 0 bases, with 10 bases sitting between them. The CDR3 totals 14 residues. Germline CDR1 is SGHAT and CDR2 is FQNNGV. The CDR3 DNA reads TGTGCCAGCAGCTCGAGGAGGGGCTCCTACGAGCAGTACTTC. It is translated as CASSSRRGSYEQYF.

This chain connects TRBV5-1 to TRBJ2-1; the match to TRBD1 covers 8 bases. The CDR3 runs 18 residues. Unmatched junction bases numbered 11, after V lost 3 bases and J lost 0 bases. Looked up from germline, CDR1 is SGHRS and CDR2 is YFSETQ. The CDR3 DNA reads as TGCGCCAGCAGCTCTGTTGGGACAGGCATGAGCTCCTACAATGAGCAGTTCTTC. It specifies CASSSVGTGMSSYNEQFF.

V and J are TRBV19 and TRBJ2-7, with D possibly TRBD1 on 6 matching bases. Germline CDR1 reads LNHDA; CDR2 reads SQIVND (reference sequence). This CDR3 is 14 amino acids long. Trimming left V 10 bases short and J 1 base short, with 17 bases between. The DNA of the CDR3 is TGTGCCACCTCATCGCGTCAGGGGTCCTACGAGCAGTACTTC. Encoded protein: CATSSRQGSYEQYF. Based on the CDR3 plus reference TRBV19 and TRBJ2-7, the full variable domain is DGGITQSPKYLFRKEGQNVTLSCEQNLNHDAMYWYRQDPGQGLRLIYYSQIVNDFQKGDIAEGYSVSREKKESFPLTVTSAQKNPTAFYLCATSSRQGSYEQYFGPGTRLTVT.

The chain couples TRBV21-1 to TRBJ2-5; the table's D gene call, TRBD2, was not cross checked with the DNA. TRBV21-1 represents a pseudogene. The CDR3 contains 16 residues. CDR3 in amino acids: CASSRTGLAGMETQYF. The CDR3 DNA reads TGTGCCAGCAGCAGAACGGGACTAGCGGGAATGGAGACCCAGTACTTC.

The CDR3 sequence: CASSLRDTYYEQYF. The CDR3 bases are TGCGCCAGCAGCTTGCGGGACACCTACTACGAGCAGTACTTC. V gene TRBV5-1 combines with J gene TRBJ2-7; a weak D match, TRBD1 (6 bases). V lost 1 base and J lost 3, with 11 bases in between. The CDR3 has 14 amino acids. Germline V gene lookup returns CDR1 SGHRS and CDR2 YFSETQ. Using reference TRBV5-1 and TRBJ2-7 for the parts outside the CDR3, the full variable domain is KAGVTQTPRYLIKTRGQQVTLSCSPISGHRSVSWYQQTPGQGLQFLFEYFSETQRNKGNFPGRFSGRQFSNSRSEMNVSTLELGDSALYLCASSLRDTYYEQYFGPGTRLTVT.

This clone was seen just once. This chain uses TRBV4-2 with TRBJ1-3; tentatively, D is TRBD1 (5 bases). The CDR3 runs to 17 residues. V gave up 0 bases and J gave up 2 bases, with 14 bases separating them. Germline CDR1 is LGHNA and CDR2 is YNFKEQ. The CDR3 spells CASSQEGPASTGNTIYF. DNA for the CDR3: TGTGCCAGCAGCCAAGAGGGGCCCGCGAGCACTGGAAACACCATATATTTT.

This rearrangement joins TRBV24-1 to TRBJ2-1; 10 nucleotides align to TRBD1. Germline CDR1 reads KGHDR; CDR2 reads SFDVKD. The trim removed 1 base at V and 8 bases at J, leaving 7 bases unmatched. The CDR3 length is 16 residues. The CDR3, as DNA: TGTGCCACCAGTGATTTCCGGGACAGGGGTCGGGATGAGCAGTTCTTC. Its translation is CATSDFRDRGRDEQFF.

DNA of the CDR3: TGTGCCAGCAGCCAAACGGGCAGGGCCCCTATCCACTTT. Residues: CASSQTGRAPIHF. The chain carries TRBV3-1 (or the pseudogene TRBV3-2) and TRBJ1-6; maybe TRBD1 (5 bases). Trimming pared 2 bases from V and 17 bases from J, leaving 16 bases between. CDR3 size: 13 residues. The germline V gene has CDR1 LGHDT and CDR2 YNNKEL (reference sequence).

The chain uses TRBV7-8 and TRBJ2-2; D might be TRBD2 (7 bases). Germline V lookup: CDR1 SGHVS, CDR2 FQNEAQ. CDR3 length: 16 residues. Trimming took off 0 bases at V and 3 bases at J, with 11 bases between the two ends. For the CDR3, the DNA is TGTGCCAGCAGCTTAGCGGGGGGGCATTACACCGGGGAGCTGTTTTTT. Protein sequence: CASSLAGGHYTGELFF.

The chain employs TRBV2 and TRBJ2-2; D unclear. This CDR3 is 12 amino acids long. The V end was cut by 7 bases, the J end by 6 bases, with 9 bases between. Germline assignment: CDR1 SNHLY and CDR2 FYNNEI. In DNA, the CDR3 is TGTGCCAGCAAACATGATGCCGGGGAGCTGTTTTTT. It codes for CASKHDAGELFF. The complete variable domain, with remaining parts taken from reference TRBV2 and TRBJ2-2, reads EPEVTQTPSHQVTQMGQEVILRCVPISNHLYFYWYRQILGQKVEFLVSFYNNEISEKSEIFDDQFSVERPDGSNFTLKIRSTKLEDSAMYFCASKHDAGELFFGEGSRLTVL.

The chain has TRBV15 and TRBJ2-3; D is unresolved. V lost 0 bases to trimming and J lost 2 bases, with 6 bases between them. Germline V gene data show CDR1 as LNHNV and CDR2 as YYDKDF (reference sequence). This CDR3 has 14 amino acids. CDR3 residues: CATSRERATDTQYF. The CDR3 DNA sequence: TGTGCCACCAGCAGAGAAAGAGCCACAGATACGCAGTATTTT.

This clone was recorded only once. V gene TRBV11-2 combines with J gene TRBJ2-2, with D perhaps matching TRBD2 (6 bases). The CDR3 runs to 17 residues. Trimming took 2 bases from V and 6 from J, leaving 19 bases between them. CDR1 and CDR2 (germline): SGHAT, FQNNGV. CDR3 residues: CASSLLSWDLEAGELFF. In nucleotides, the CDR3 is TGTGCCAGCAGCTTACTTTCCTGGGACTTAGAAGCCGGGGAGCTGTTTTTT.

As for this clone: This same CDR3 is encoded by further DNA sequences in the sample. V gene TRBV7-2 combines with J gene TRBJ1-1; D is ambiguous. This CDR3 comprises 14 residues. Germline CDR1 SGHTA, CDR2 FQGNSA. Trimming took off 1 base at V and 1 base at J, with 7 bases between the two ends. The CDR3 loop is CASSLVGRNTEAFF. DNA of the CDR3: TGTGCCAGCAGCTTAGTGGGCAGGAACACTGAAGCTTTCTTT.

This clone was recorded only once. The chain has TRBV4-1 and TRBJ2-3, with 10 positions matching TRBD2. After removal of 0 bases from V and 0 bases from J, the junction contained 6 bases not matched to a gene. The CDR3 covers 18 residues. CDR1 and CDR2 (germline): MGHRA, YSYEKL. Here the CDR3 reads CASSQDLGLAASTDTQYF. The CDR3 region has the DNA TGCGCCAGCAGCCAAGATCTCGGACTAGCGGCAAGCACAGATACGCAGTATTTT.

The chain joins TRBV19 to TRBJ2-1, with D possibly TRBD1 on 6 matching bases. This CDR3 has 14 residues. V lost 1 base, J lost 6 bases, and 10 bases lay in between. In germline, CDR1 is LNHDA, CDR2 SQIVND (reference sequence). CDR3 amino acids: CASSIGRTVNEQFF. In nucleotides, the CDR3 is TGTGCCAGTAGTATAGGACGGACAGTCAATGAGCAGTTCTTC.

The chain has TRBV7-8 and TRBJ2-5; 10 bases are a match to TRBD1. CDR1 SGHVS and CDR2 FQNEAQ come from the germline V gene. Trimming removed 5 bases from V and 2 bases from J; junction bases left unmatched: 8. CDR3 size: 16 residues. For the CDR3, the DNA is TGTGCCAGCAGCACGACAGGGGGCGGCCTACAAGAGACCCAGTACTTC. Translating it yields CASSTTGGGLQETQYF. The full variable domain, in which reference TRBV7-8 and TRBJ2-5 provide the parts outside the CDR3, is GAGVSQSPRYKVAKRGQDVALRCDPISGHVSLFWYQQALGQGPEFLTYFQNEAQLDKSGLPSDRFFAERPEGSVSTLKIQRTQQEDSAVYLCASSTTGGGLQETQYFGPGTRLLVL.

V and J are TRBV9 and TRBJ2-7, with 8 nucleotides matching TRBD1. V was pared by 3 bases and J by 5 bases, with 10 bases of the junction left unmatched. The CDR3 has 15 residues. Germline CDR1 and CDR2: SGDLS and YYNGEE. In DNA, the CDR3 is TGTGCCAGCAGCGCGAACCCGGGACAGGATAACGAGCAGTACTTC. Translated: CASSANPGQDNEQYF.

V gene TRBV7-2 combines with J gene TRBJ2-1; 9 bases line up with TRBD1. CDR1 is SGHTA, CDR2 FQGNSA, per germline. This CDR3 contains 18 residues. J was trimmed by 2 bases and V by 6 bases; bases with no gene match: 14. In DNA, the CDR3 is TGTGCCAGCAGAACACCCCTCCAGGGACAGGGCACCTACAATGAGCAGTTCTTC. Translation gives CASRTPLQGQGTYNEQFF.